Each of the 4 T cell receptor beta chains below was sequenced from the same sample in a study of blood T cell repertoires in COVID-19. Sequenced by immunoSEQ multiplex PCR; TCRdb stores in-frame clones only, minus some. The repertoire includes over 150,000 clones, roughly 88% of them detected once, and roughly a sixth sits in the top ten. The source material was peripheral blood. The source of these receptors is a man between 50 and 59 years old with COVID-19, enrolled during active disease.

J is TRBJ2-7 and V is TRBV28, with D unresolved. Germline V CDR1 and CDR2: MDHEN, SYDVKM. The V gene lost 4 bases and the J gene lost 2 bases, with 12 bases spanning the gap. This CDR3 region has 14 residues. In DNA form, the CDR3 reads TGTGCCAGCAGTTCCCGGCGGAAAACCTACGAGCAGTACTTC. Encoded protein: CASSSRRKTYEQYF.

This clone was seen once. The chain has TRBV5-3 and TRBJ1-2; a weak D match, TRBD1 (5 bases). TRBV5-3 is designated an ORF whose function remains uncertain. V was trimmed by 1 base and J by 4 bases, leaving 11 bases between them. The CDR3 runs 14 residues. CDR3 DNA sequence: TGTGCCAGAAGCTTGAACGGGGGGTGCTATGGCTACACCTTC. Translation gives CARSLNGGCYGYTF.

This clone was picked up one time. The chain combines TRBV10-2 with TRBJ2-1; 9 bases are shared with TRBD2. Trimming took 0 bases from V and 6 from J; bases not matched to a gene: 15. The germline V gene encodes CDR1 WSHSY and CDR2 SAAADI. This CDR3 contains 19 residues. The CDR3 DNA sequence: TGCGCCAGCAGTGAGTCGGGGTCTTGGGTAGCGGGAGCTTCCAATGAGCAGTTCTTC. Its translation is CASSESGSWVAGASNEQFF.

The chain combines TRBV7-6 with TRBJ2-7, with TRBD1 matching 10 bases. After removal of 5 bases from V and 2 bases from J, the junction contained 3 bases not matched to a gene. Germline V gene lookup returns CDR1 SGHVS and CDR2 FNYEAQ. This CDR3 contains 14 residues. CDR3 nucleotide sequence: TGTGCCAGCAGCCCAGGACAGGGGGCCTACGAGCAGTACTTC. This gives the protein CASSPGQGAYEQYF.